A selection of T cell receptor beta chains follows, all from one sample in a study of T cell changes during pregnancy in multiple sclerosis. Clones were read by immunoSEQ multiplex PCR, and TCRdb kept only the in-frame ones, dropping some. The sample contains 50,000 to 65,000 clones, roughly 92% of which appear only once. The sequencing here drew on CD8+ T cells from peripheral blood mononuclear cells, taken in the second trimester of pregnancy. The receptor set was obtained from a female donor with multiple sclerosis, enrolled in a pregnancy study. CDR3s include the opening cysteine and the closing phenylalanine or tryptophan. The D gene is left open where the match is weak. The size of a clone is reported for some rows only, either as once, few or many, or as a class for expanded clones.

clone size	D gene	V gene	J gene	CDR3 DNA	CDR3 protein
once	TRBD2	TRBV13	TRBJ2-5	TGTGCCAGCAGCTTACAACTAGCGGGAGTGAGTCTGGAGACCCAGTACTTC	CASSLQLAGVSLETQYF
.	.	TRBV28	TRBJ2-3	TGTGCCAGCAGGGACCTCCGGGACAAACCAGATACGCAGTATTTT	CASRDLRDKPDTQYF
.	TRBD1	TRBV29-1	TRBJ2-7	TGCAGCGTTCGGGACAGGGGGCAATCCGAGCAGTACTTC	CSVRDRGQSEQYF
.	.	TRBV11-3	TRBJ1-1	TGTGCCAGTATCAAACGGGAACAGCCACACACTGAAGCTTTCTTT	CASIKREQPHTEAFF
.	TRBD1	TRBV7-3	TRBJ2-5	TGTGCCAGCAGCATCGGGACAGGGGACCGAGAGCAGTACTTC	CASSIGTGDREQYF
.	TRBD1	TRBV19	TRBJ1-2	TGTGCCAGTAGCCCGGGACAGTCTTACGGCTACACCTTC	CASSPGQSYGYTF
once	TRBD1	TRBV19	TRBJ2-1	TGTGCCAGTAGTCGGGACAGGGGGTCCTACAATGAGCAGTTCTTC	CASSRDRGSYNEQFF
.	TRBD2	TRBV7-3	TRBJ2-1	TGTGCCAGCAGCCTACTAGCGGGAGGGGACAATGAGCAGTTCTTC	CASSLLAGGDNEQFF
.	TRBD2	TRBV9	TRBJ2-1	TGTGCCAGCAGCCCACGGACTAGCGGGACCTACAATGAGCAGTTCTTC	CASSPRTSGTYNEQFF
.	TRBD1	TRBV2	TRBJ2-1	TGTGCCAGCAGGGGGACAGCCAATGAGCAGTTCTTC	CASRGTANEQFF
.	.	TRBV4-1	TRBJ2-7	TGCGCCAGCAGCCAAGTAGGGGGCTACGAGCAGTACTTC	CASSQVGGYEQYF
.	TRBD2	TRBV4-3	TRBJ2-1	TGCGCCAGCAGCCAAGAAGGACTAGCGGGTGACAATGAGCAGTTCTTC	CASSQEGLAGDNEQFF
.	.	TRBV6-5	TRBJ1-4	TGTGCCAGCAGCCCCACCCGGGGGGAACTGTTTTTT	CASSPTRGELFF
.	.	TRBV28	TRBJ2-3	TGTGCCAGCAGTTTATTTTCCCGGGGAGATACGCAGTATTTT	CASSLFSRGDTQYF
.	.	TRBV21-1	TRBJ2-5	TGTGCCAGCAGGAAGAGGGATCGGGGGTGTAAATCGGCCCAGTACTTC	CASRKRDRGCKSAQYF
.	TRBD1	TRBV7-9	TRBJ1-4	TGTGCCAGCAGCTTAGTGGGGCAGGGGGCCGAGAAACTGTTTTTT	CASSLVGQGAEKLFF
medium-sized	TRBD2	TRBV4-3	TRBJ2-3	TGCGCCAGCAGCCCTGGGACTAGCGGGAGTAAAGATACGCAGTATTTT	CASSPGTSGSKDTQYF
.	TRBD2	TRBV11-2	TRBJ2-7	TGTGCCAGCAGCTTAGTTGGTGGACTAGGGGTGAAAGAGCAGTACTTC	CASSLVGGLGVKEQYF
.	.	TRBV27	TRBJ2-1	TGTGCCAGCAGTCCCCACAGGGACGCTGAGCAGTTCTTC	CASSPHRDAEQFF
.	.	TRBV6-4	TRBJ2-3	TGTGCCAGCAGTGATTCGGGGAGACCGGGGGATACGCAGTATTTT	CASSDSGRPGDTQYF
.	TRBD2	TRBV11-1	TRBJ2-7	TGTGCCAGCAGCCCGACTAGCGGGAGCAGCGAGCAGTACTTC	CASSPTSGSSEQYF
once	.	TRBV6-5	TRBJ2-4	TGTGCCATTCCTATACGGGAGAAAAACATTCAGTACTTC	CAIPIREKNIQYF
.	.	TRBV9	TRBJ2-5	TGTGCCAGCAGCGCCACAGGGGGGGGACGAGAGACCCAGTACTTC	CASSATGGGRETQYF
.	TRBD1	TRBV4-3	TRBJ1-4	TGCGCCAGCAGCCAAGAATCCGGGACAGGGGGCCCTAATGAAAAACTGTTTTTT	CASSQESGTGGPNEKLFF
.	.	TRBV4-1	TRBJ2-3	TGCGCCAGCAGCCAAGATCACAGGGACACAGATACGCAGTATTTT	CASSQDHRDTDTQYF
.	TRBD2	TRBV6-4	TRBJ2-2	TGTGCCAGCAGTCTGGCTAGCGGAAAAACCGGGGAGCTGTTTTTT	CASSLASGKTGELFF
.	TRBD2	TRBV5-1	TRBJ2-1	TGCGCCAGCAGAAGTGCAGGTAGTGAGCGGGGCCCATCCTACAATGAGCAGTTCTTC	CASRSAGSERGPSYNEQFF
.	.	TRBV6-5	TRBJ2-3	TGTGCCAGCAGTTACGGTAGCCGGCCGGCAGATACGCAGTATTTT	CASSYGSRPADTQYF